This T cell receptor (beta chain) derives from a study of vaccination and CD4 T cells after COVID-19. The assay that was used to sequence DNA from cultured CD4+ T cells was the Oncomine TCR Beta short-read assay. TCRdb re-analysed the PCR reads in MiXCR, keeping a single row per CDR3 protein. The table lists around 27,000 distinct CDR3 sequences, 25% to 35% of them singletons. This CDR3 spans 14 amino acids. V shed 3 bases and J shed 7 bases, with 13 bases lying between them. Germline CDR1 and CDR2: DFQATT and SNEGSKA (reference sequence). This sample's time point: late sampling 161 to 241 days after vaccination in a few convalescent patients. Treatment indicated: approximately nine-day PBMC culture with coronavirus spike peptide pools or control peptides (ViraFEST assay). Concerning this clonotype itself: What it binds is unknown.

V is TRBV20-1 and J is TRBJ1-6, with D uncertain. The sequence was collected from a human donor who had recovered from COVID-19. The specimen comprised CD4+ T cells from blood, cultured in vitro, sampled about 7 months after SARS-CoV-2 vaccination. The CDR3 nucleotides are TGCAGTGCTAGTCGGGGTGATAGAAATTCACCCCTCCACTTT. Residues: CSASRGDRNSPLHF.